Given below is one T cell receptor beta chain in context. Its antigen is unidentified. V was pared by 3 bases and J by 5 bases, with 11 bases between. The germline V gene encodes CDR1 GTSNPN and CDR2 SVGIG (reference sequence). This CDR3 has 13 amino acids. Clones were sequenced by immunoSEQ multiplex PCR, and TCRdb holds only the in-frame ones, with some missing. The table includes 80,000 to 100,000 clones, roughly 91% detected once. This sample is part of a study of PD-1 blockade in classical Hodgkin lymphoma. Study findings and constraints: Patients were excluded if nivolumab began under 1 year after ASCT (the autologous transplant). Compared with baseline, CD4+ but not CD8+ TCR diversity had risen significantly by C4D1. Patients newly diagnosed and complete responders had comparable baseline diversity.

Noted time point: cycle 4 day 1 (C4D1), after less than 7 weeks of nivolumab. Brentuximab vedotin exposure varied among the patients, all of whom had relapsed after autologous stem cell transplantation. The best responses consisted of complete response, partial response or progressive disease. The clonotype was recovered from a human donor with classical Hodgkin lymphoma. V and J are TRBV30 and TRBJ1-5; TRBD1 is a possible D gene (6 bases). Sequenced here: peripheral blood mononuclear cells (PBMCs), sampled before the fourth cycle of nivolumab. The CDR3 reads CAWSGGHDQPQHF. CDR3 nucleotides: TGTGCCTGGAGCGGGGGGCATGATCAGCCCCAGCATTTT.